The text below deals with one T cell receptor beta chain. How the authors handled the data: Amplified reference gene primers provided the basis for estimating nucleated cell counts. Generated by immunoSEQ multiplex PCR, the TCRdb table keeps only in-frame clones and is missing some. The V and J calls and clone size are taken from that table; D and trimming were inferred from the DNA. The table lists roughly 110,000 clones, more than 80% of them singletons. The entry originates in a study of blood T cell repertoires in COVID-19. Across the study: PBMCs, B-cell-depleted T cells, or T cells were the source of the cDNA or gDNA that made up the material.

The germline gives CDR1 LGHNA, CDR2 YSLEER. The CDR3 has 15 residues. With 4 bases removed from V and 4 bases from J, the gap between germline ends came to 16 bases. Sequencing was performed on peripheral blood. The source is a human donor in a cohort sampled during active COVID-19. V usage is TRBV4-3 and J usage is TRBJ1-2, with D possibly matching TRBD1 (6 bases). As DNA, the CDR3 is TGCGCCAGCAGCCCCGGACGGACAGTTTCCTATGGCTACACCTTC. Protein sequence: CASSPGRTVSYGYTF.